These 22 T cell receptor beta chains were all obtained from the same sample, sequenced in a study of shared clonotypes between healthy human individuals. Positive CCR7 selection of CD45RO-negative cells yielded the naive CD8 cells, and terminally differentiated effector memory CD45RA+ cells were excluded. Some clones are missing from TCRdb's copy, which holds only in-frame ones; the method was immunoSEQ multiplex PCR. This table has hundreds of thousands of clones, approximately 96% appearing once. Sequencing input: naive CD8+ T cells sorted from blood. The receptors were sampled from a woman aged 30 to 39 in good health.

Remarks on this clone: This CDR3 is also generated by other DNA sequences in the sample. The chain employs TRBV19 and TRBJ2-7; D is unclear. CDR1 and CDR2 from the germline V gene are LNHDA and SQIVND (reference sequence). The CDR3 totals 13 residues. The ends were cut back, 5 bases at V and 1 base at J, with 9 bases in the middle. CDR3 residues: CASSFGPSYEQYF. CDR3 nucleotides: TGTGCCAGTAGTTTCGGGCCTTCCTACGAGCAGTACTTC.

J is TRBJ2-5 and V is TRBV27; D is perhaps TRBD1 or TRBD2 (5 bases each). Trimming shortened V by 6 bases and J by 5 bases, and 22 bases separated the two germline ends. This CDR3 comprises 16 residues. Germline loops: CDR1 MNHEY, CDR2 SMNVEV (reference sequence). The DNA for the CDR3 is TGTGCCAGCAGCCATAGAGCCGGGACCCTAAGGGAGACCCAGTACTTC. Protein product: CASSHRAGTLRETQYF.

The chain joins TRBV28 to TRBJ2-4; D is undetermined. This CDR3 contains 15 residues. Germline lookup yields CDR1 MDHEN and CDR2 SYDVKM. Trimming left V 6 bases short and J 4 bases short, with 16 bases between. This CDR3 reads CASSPPRTRKNIQYF. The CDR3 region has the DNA TGTGCCAGCAGCCCCCCCCGGACCCGTAAAAACATTCAGTACTTC.

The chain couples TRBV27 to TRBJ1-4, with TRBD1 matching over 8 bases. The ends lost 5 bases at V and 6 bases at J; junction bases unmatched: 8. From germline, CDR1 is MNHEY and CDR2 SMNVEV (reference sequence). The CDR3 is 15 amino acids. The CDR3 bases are TGTGCCAGCAGTCCATACAGGGGGGGACATGAAAAACTGTTTTTT. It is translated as CASSPYRGGHEKLFF.

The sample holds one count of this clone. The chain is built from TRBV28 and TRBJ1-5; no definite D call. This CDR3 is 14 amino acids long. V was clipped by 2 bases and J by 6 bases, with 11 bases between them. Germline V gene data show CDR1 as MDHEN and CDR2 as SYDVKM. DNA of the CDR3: TGTGCCAGCAGTTTAGGTGGGGTTGGTCAGCCCCAGCATTTT. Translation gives CASSLGGVGQPQHF.

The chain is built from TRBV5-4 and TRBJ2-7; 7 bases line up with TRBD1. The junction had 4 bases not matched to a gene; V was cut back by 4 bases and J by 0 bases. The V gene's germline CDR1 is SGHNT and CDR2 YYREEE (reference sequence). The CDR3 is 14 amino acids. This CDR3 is CASSVDRSSYEQYF. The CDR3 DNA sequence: TGTGCCAGCAGCGTGGACAGGAGCTCCTACGAGCAGTACTTC.

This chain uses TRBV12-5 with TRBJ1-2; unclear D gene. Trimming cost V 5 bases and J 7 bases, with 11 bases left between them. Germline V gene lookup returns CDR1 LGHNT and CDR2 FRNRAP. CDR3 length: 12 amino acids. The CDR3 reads CASGPDGRGYTF. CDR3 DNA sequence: TGTGCTAGTGGTCCGGACGGTCGTGGCTACACCTTC.

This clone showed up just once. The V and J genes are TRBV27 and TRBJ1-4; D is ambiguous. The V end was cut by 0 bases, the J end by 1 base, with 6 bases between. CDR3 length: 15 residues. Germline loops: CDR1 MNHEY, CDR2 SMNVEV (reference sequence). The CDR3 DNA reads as TGTGCCAGCAGTTTATCGAAGGTAACTAATGAAAAACTGTTTTTT. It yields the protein CASSLSKVTNEKLFF.

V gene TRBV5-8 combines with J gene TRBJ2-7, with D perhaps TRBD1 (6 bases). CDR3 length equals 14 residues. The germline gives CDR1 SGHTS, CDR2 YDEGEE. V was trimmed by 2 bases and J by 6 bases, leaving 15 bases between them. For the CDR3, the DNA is TGTGCCAGCAGCTTCTCCGGGACACAACGCGAGCAGTACTTC. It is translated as CASSFSGTQREQYF.

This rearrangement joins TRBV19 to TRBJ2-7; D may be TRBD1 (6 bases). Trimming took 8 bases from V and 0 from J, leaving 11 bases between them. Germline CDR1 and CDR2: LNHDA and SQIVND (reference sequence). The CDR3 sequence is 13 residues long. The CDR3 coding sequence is TGTGCCAGTGGGGTACAGGGCTCCTACGAGCAGTACTTC. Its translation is CASGVQGSYEQYF. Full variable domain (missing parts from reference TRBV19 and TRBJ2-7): DGGITQSPKYLFRKEGQNVTLSCEQNLNHDAMYWYRQDPGQGLRLIYYSQIVNDFQKGDIAEGYSVSREKKESFPLTVTSAQKNPTAFYLCASGVQGSYEQYFGPGTRLTVT.

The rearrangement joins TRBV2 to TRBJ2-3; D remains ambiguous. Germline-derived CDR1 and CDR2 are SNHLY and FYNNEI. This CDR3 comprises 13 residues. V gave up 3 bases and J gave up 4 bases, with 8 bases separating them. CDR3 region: CASSEVLADTQYF. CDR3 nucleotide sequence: TGTGCCAGCAGTGAGGTACTGGCAGATACGCAGTATTTT. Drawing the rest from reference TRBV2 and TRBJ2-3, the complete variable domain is EPEVTQTPSHQVTQMGQEVILRCVPISNHLYFYWYRQILGQKVEFLVSFYNNEISEKSEIFDDQFSVERPDGSNFTLKIRSTKLEDSAMYFCASSEVLADTQYFGPGTRLTVL.

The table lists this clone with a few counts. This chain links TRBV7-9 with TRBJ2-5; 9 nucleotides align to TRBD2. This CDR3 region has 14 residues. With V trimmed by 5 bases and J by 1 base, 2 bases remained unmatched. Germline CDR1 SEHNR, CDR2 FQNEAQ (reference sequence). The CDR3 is CASSQTSGQETQYF. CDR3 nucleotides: TGTGCCAGCAGCCAGACTAGCGGCCAAGAGACCCAGTACTTC.

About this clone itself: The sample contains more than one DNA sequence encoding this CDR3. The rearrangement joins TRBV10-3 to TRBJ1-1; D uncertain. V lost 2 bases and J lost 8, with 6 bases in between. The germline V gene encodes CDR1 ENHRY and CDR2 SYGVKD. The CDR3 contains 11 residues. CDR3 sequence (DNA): TGTGCCATCAGTGAGGGGAGAGAAGCTTTCTTT. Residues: CAISEGREAFF.

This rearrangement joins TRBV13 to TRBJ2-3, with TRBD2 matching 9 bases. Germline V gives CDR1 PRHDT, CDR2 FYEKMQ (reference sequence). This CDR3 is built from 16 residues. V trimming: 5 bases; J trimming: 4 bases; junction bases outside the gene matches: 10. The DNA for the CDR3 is TGTGCCAGCAGCCCCAGGGGTAGCGGGAGAGCAGATACGCAGTATTTT. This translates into CASSPRGSGRADTQYF.

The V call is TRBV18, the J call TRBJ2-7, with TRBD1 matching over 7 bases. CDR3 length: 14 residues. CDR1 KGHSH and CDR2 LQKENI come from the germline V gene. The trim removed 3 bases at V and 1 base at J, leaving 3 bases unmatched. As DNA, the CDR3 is TGTGCCAGCTCACCGGACAGGCTGTCCTACGAGCAGTACTTC. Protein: CASSPDRLSYEQYF. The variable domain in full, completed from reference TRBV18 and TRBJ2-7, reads NAGVMQNPRHLVRRRGQEARLRCSPMKGHSHVYWYRQLPEEGLKFMVYLQKENIIDESGMPKERFSAEFPKEGPSILRIQQVVRGDSAAYFCASSPDRLSYEQYFGPGTRLTVT.

CDR3 residues: CASKGSSYEQYF. Written as DNA, the CDR3 is TGTGCCAGCAAAGGCAGTTCCTACGAGCAGTACTTC. The J gene is TRBJ2-7, the V gene TRBV28; no clear D. From germline, CDR1 is MDHEN and CDR2 SYDVKM. This CDR3 is built from 12 residues. Trimming took 7 bases from V and 1 from J, leaving 8 bases between them.

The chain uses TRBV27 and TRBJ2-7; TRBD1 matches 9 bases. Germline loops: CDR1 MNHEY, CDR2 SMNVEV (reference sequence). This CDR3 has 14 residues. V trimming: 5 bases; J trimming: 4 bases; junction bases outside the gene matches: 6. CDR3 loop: CASSPGTGYYEQYF. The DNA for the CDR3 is TGTGCCAGCAGTCCCGGGACAGGGTATTACGAGCAGTACTTC.

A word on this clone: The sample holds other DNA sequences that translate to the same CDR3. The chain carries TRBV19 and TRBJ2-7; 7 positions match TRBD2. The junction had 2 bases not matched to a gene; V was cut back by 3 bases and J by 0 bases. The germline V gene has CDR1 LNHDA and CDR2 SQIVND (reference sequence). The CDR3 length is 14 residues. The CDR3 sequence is CASSMASGSYEQYF. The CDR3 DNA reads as TGTGCCAGTAGTATGGCTAGCGGCTCCTACGAGCAGTACTTC.

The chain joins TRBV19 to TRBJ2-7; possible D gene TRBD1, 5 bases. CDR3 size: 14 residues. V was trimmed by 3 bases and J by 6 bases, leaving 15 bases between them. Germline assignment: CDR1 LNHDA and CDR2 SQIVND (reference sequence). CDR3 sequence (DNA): TGTGCCAGTAGTATGGGGTTGGGGCGCTCCGAGCAGTACTTC. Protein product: CASSMGLGRSEQYF.

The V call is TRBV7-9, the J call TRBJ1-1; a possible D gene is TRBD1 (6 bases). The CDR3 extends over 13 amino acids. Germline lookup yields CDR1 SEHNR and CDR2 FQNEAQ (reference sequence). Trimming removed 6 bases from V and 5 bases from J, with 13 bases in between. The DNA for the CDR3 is TGTGCCAGCAGACTACAGGGTGGAACTGAAGCTTTCTTT. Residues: CASRLQGGTEAFF.

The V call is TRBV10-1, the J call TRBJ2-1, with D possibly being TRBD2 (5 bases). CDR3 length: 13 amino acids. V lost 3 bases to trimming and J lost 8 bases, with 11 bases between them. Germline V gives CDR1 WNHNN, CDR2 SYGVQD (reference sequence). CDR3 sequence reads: CASSDGVVDEQFF. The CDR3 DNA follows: TGCGCCAGCAGTGACGGGGTTGTAGATGAGCAGTTCTTC.

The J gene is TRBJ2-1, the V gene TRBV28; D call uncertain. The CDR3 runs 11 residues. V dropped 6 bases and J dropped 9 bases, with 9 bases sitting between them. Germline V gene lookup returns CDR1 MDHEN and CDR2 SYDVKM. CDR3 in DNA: TGTGCCAGCAGGTATGGGTTTGAGCAGTTCTTC. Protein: CASRYGFEQFF.